Presented here are 8 T cell receptor beta chains from one specimen sequenced in a study of blood T cell repertoires in COVID-19. Here immunoSEQ multiplex PCR was the method, and the copy in TCRdb shows in-frame clones only, minus some. This sample has 100,000 or so clones; around 86% occur once, and the top ten carry roughly 37%. The sample was peripheral blood. The receptor set was obtained from a man aged 80 or over with acute or convalescent COVID-19.

A single count supports this clone. The J gene is TRBJ2-7, the V gene TRBV7-6; 11 positions match TRBD1. CDR1 SGHVS and CDR2 FNYEAQ come from the germline V gene. Trimming removed 1 base from V and 3 bases from J; junction bases left unmatched: 2. CDR3 size: 15 residues. The CDR3 region is CASSLEGTGGYEQYF. CDR3 bases: TGTGCCAGCAGCTTAGAGGGGACAGGGGGCTACGAGCAGTACTTC.

The V gene is TRBV9, the J gene TRBJ2-1, with 9 bases identical to TRBD2. Germline-derived CDR1 and CDR2 are SGDLS and YYNGEE. Trimming cost V 2 bases and J 1 base; bases outside gene matches: 7. The CDR3 covers 17 residues. The CDR3 region has the DNA TGTGCCAGCAGCGTCCTAGGCGGGAGGGGATCCTACAATGAGCAGTTCTTC. It codes for CASSVLGGRGSYNEQFF.

This sequence joins TRBV18 and TRBJ1-2; unclear D gene. CDR1 and CDR2 from the germline V gene are KGHSH and LQKENI. The CDR3 covers 14 residues. V shed 1 base and J shed 2 bases, with 8 bases lying between them. The CDR3 DNA reads as TGTGCCAGCTCACCACGACTGACGAACTATGGCTACACCTTC. Protein sequence: CASSPRLTNYGYTF.

The CDR3 spells CASSLGLKRLVQETQYF. CDR3 DNA sequence: TGCGCCAGCAGCTTGGGGCTAAAAAGGCTAGTACAAGAGACCCAGTACTTC. The chain carries TRBV5-1 and TRBJ2-5; D is unclear. Germline V gene lookup returns CDR1 SGHRS and CDR2 YFSETQ. The length of the CDR3 is 17 residues. V shed 0 bases and J shed 2 bases, with 17 bases lying between them.

V gene TRBV7-3 combines with J gene TRBJ2-5; D might be TRBD2 (6 bases). V was shortened by 5 bases and J by 4 bases, with 14 bases between the two germline ends. The CDR3 consists of 14 residues. Germline V gives CDR1 SGHTA, CDR2 FQGTGA. CDR3 in DNA: TGTGCCAGCAGCGCACAACCGGGACTAGAGACCCAGTACTTC. Encoded protein: CASSAQPGLETQYF.

This chain uses TRBV7-9 with TRBJ1-6; D uncertain. Germline values: CDR1 SEHNR, CDR2 FQNEAQ (reference sequence). Trimming took 5 bases from V and 10 from J, leaving 15 bases between them. The CDR3 is 14 residues long. CDR3 DNA: TGTGCCAGCAGCCCGGATACGGGGTACTCACCCCTCCACTTT. The encoded protein is CASSPDTGYSPLHF.

This clone was observed a single time. The chain employs TRBV9 and TRBJ2-3; TRBD2 aligns across 7 bases. The CDR3 totals 17 residues. CDR1 and CDR2 (germline): SGDLS, YYNGEE. Trimming took 0 bases from V and 5 from J; bases not matched to a gene: 12. CDR3 amino acids: CASSVAPLAGVGDTQYF. The CDR3 coding sequence is TGTGCCAGCAGCGTAGCCCCTCTGGCGGGAGTCGGAGATACGCAGTATTTT.

V usage is TRBV6-1 and J usage is TRBJ2-1; perhaps TRBD2 as D (6 bases). CDR1 and CDR2 from the germline V gene are MNHNS and SASEGT. Trimming stripped 2 bases from V and 13 bases from J, with 12 bases between. CDR3 length: 12 amino acids. CDR3 coding DNA: TGTGCCAGCAGTGAATTCCGGGAGTCCCAGTTCTTC. The encoded protein is CASSEFRESQFF.